These T cell receptor beta chains were read from a single sample in a study of regulatory T cells in long-lasting Graves disease. TCRdb ran MiXCR on the multiplex PCR reads and lists one entry per CDR3 protein. This table holds some 370,000 distinct CDR3 sequences, around 20% found once. Source: peripheral blood mononuclear cells (PBMCs), taken when the disease was refractory, from a patient treated with antithyroid drugs. The receptor source for this set is a female donor with Graves disease. The CDR3 runs from the conserved cysteine through the conserved F or W. D genes are given only for firm matches. Size values are once, few and many counts, or a class for expanded clones, and some rows have none.

v_gene	j_gene	abundance	d_gene	CDR3nt	CDR3aa
TRBV7-7	TRBJ2-2	NA	TRBD2	TGTGCTAGCAGCTTAGGGTGGACTAGCGGTCTAAACACCGGGGAGCTGTTTTTC	CASSLGWTSGLNTGELFF
TRBV15	TRBJ2-7	many	TRBD1	TGTGCCACCAGCAGAGGAGGGACAGGAGCAATCTACGAGCAGTACTTC	CATSRGGTGAIYEQYF
TRBV12-3/TRBV12-4	TRBJ1-3	NA	NA	TGTGCCAGCAGTTACTCCCGATCAAGACTCTCTGGAAACACCATATATTTT	CASSYSRSRLSGNTIYF
TRBV5-4	TRBJ1-2	few	TRBD1	TGTGCCAGCAGCCAAATAGAGACAGGGGGCTCTGGCTACACCTTC	CASSQIETGGSGYTF
TRBV27	TRBJ2-7	NA	TRBD2	TGTGCCAGCAGTCACTCCTTAGCGGGTGGGTCCTACGAGCAGTACTTC	CASSHSLAGGSYEQYF
TRBV7-2	TRBJ2-2	NA	NA	TGTGCCAGCAGCTTAGACAGGGCGGGGGCCGGGGAGCTGTTTTTT	CASSLDRAGAGELFF
TRBV4-3	TRBJ2-3	few	NA	TGCGCCAGCAGCCAGGGCAGCTACAGCACAGATACGCAGTATTTT	CASSQGSYSTDTQYF
TRBV29-1	TRBJ1-1	NA	NA	TGCAGCGTTGAAGTCGGGGGAGCGTACACTGAAGCTTTCTTT	CSVEVGGAYTEAFF
TRBV12-3/TRBV12-4	TRBJ2-2	many	NA	TGTGCCAGCAGTTTGCGCGGGCCCGGGGAGCTGTTTTTT	CASSLRGPGELFF
TRBV3-1	TRBJ2-7	few	NA	TGTGCCAGCAGCCCTGAGGGACATTTGGACGAGCAGTACTTC	CASSPEGHLDEQYF
TRBV6-2/TRBV6-3	TRBJ2-1	NA	TRBD2	TGTGCCAGCAGCCAGACTAGCGGCGAATGGGATGAGCAGTTCTTC	CASSQTSGEWDEQFF
TRBV7-2	TRBJ2-7	NA	TRBD1	TGTGCCAGCAGCCCTGGGGGACAGGCAAGGCAGTACTTC	CASSPGGQARQYF
TRBV10-2	TRBJ2-7	few	TRBD2	TGCGCCAGCAGTGAGACTAGCGGGGTGGTCGAGCAGTACTTC	CASSETSGVVEQYF
TRBV20-1	TRBJ2-7	many	NA	TGCAGTGCTATTAGCCGGGACGGTATCTCCTACGAGCAGTACTTC	CSAISRDGISYEQYF
TRBV7-2	TRBJ2-4	many	NA	TGTGCCAGCAGCTTACAGGCGGGAGCCAAAAACATTCAGTACTTC	CASSLQAGAKNIQYF
TRBV19	TRBJ2-7	NA	NA	TGTGCCAGTAGTACCCCCGGGCGGGGATCCGAGCAGTACTTC	CASSTPGRGSEQYF
TRBV6-5	TRBJ2-7	NA	TRBD1	TGTGCCAGCAGTTTCCGTGAACAGGGGACGAACGAGCAGTACTTC	CASSFREQGTNEQYF
TRBV11-2	TRBJ2-7	NA	NA	TGTGCCAGCAGCTGGGCCCCGGGACCGTCGGCGTGGGAGCAGTACTTC	CASSWAPGPSAWEQYF
TRBV27	TRBJ2-7	many	TRBD1	TGTGCCAGCAGTTTAATAGAGACAGGGCAATCCGAGCAGTACTTC	CASSLIETGQSEQYF
TRBV27	TRBJ1-1	many	TRBD1	TGTGCCAGCATTTGGCCGGGACAGGGAGGGTTTGAAGCTTTCTTT	CASIWPGQGGFEAFF
TRBV3-1	TRBJ1-5	many	NA	TGTGCCAGCAGCCAAGCGGGACTCAATCAGCCCCAGCATTTT	CASSQAGLNQPQHF
TRBV2	TRBJ1-6	many	TRBD1	TGTGCCAGCATGGGACAGGGTCTTTTTAATTCACCCCTCCACTTT	CASMGQGLFNSPLHF
TRBV7-2	TRBJ1-4	many	NA	TGTGCCAGCAGCTTAGGGGTTTTCCAGGGCGAAAAACTGTTTTTT	CASSLGVFQGEKLFF
TRBV12-3/TRBV12-4	TRBJ1-1	many	NA	TGTGCCAGCATCCGAGGTTTGGGGGGTACTGAAGCTTTCTTT	CASIRGLGGTEAFF
TRBV6-2/TRBV6-3	TRBJ2-7	many	TRBD2	TGTGCCAGCATGGAAATTAGCGGGCGGAGCTCCTACGAGCAGTACTTC	CASMEISGRSSYEQYF
TRBV29-1	TRBJ2-6	many	NA	TGCAGCGCCCTAGCAAGGGCTGGGGCCAACGTCCTGACTTTC	CSALARAGANVLTF
TRBV11-2	TRBJ2-7	NA	TRBD1	TGTGCCAGCAGTACAGGGGACAGGGCGGGTGAGCAGTACTTC	CASSTGDRAGEQYF
TRBV15	TRBJ2-7	many	NA	TGTGCCACCAGCAGAGATGTGGGGGGCTACGAGCAGTACTTC	CATSRDVGGYEQYF
TRBV20-1	TRBJ1-6	NA	TRBD1	TGCAGTGCTAGAGCGACAGGGACCTATAATTCACCCCTCCACTTT	CSARATGTYNSPLHF
TRBV28	TRBJ2-7	many	TRBD2	TGTGCCAGCTCTGACCTAAGCGGGAGATACGAGCAGTACTTC	CASSDLSGRYEQYF
TRBV24-1	TRBJ2-7	few	NA	TGTGCCACCAGTGACTGGAGGGGATACGAGCAGTACTTC	CATSDWRGYEQYF
TRBV29-1	TRBJ1-1	NA	NA	TGCAGCGTTTCTGGGCGTTTGGGGGGAGAAGCTTTCTTT	CSVSGRLGGEAFF
TRBV28	TRBJ2-2	few	NA	TGTGCCAGCAGTTTACCACTAGGGCGACCGAACACCGGGGAGCTGTTTTTT	CASSLPLGRPNTGELFF
TRBV28	TRBJ2-5	many	NA	TGTGCCAGCAGTTCGGGGCAAGAGACCCAGTACTTC	CASSSGQETQYF
TRBV9	TRBJ2-4	NA	TRBD1	TGTGCCAGCAGCGTAGACCCGGGACAGGGGATCAAAAACATTCAGTACTTC	CASSVDPGQGIKNIQYF
TRBV19	TRBJ1-1	NA	NA	TGTGCCAGTAGTATTTCCGGGGTGAACACTGAAGCTTTCTTT	CASSISGVNTEAFF
TRBV6-1	TRBJ2-5	many	TRBD1	TGTGCCAGCAGTCCGGGACAGCCCCGGGGCCCCTACCAAGAGACCCAGTACTTC	CASSPGQPRGPYQETQYF
TRBV6-1	TRBJ2-7	few	TRBD2	TGTGCCAGCAGTCGAGCGGGGGACTCCTACGAGCAGTACTTC	CASSRAGDSYEQYF
TRBV20-1	TRBJ2-1	many	TRBD2	TGCAGTGCTAGAGGGGGACTAGCGGAAACCTACAATGAGCAGTTCTTC	CSARGGLAETYNEQFF
TRBV12-3/TRBV12-4	TRBJ2-2	many	NA	TGTGCCAGCAGTTTTCCAGCCAACACCGGGGAGCTGTTTTTT	CASSFPANTGELFF
TRBV11-2	TRBJ1-6	many	NA	TGTGCCAGCAGCTTAGACCTGCTTGGGTCACCCCTCCACTTT	CASSLDLLGSPLHF
TRBV11-2	TRBJ2-1	many	NA	TGTGCCAGCAGCTTAGGGGTAAATGAGCAGTTCTTC	CASSLGVNEQFF